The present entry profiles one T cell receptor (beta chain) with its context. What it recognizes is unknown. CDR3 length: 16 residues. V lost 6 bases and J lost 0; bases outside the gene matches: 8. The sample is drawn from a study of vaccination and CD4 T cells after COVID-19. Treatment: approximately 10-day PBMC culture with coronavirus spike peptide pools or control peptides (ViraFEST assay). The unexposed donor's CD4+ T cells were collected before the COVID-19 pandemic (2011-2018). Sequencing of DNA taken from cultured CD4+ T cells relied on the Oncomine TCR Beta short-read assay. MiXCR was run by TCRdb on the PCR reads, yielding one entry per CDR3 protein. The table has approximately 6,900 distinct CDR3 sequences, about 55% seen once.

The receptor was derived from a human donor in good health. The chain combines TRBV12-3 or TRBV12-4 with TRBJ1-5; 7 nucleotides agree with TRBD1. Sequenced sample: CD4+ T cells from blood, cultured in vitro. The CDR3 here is CASSSRGTASNQPQHF. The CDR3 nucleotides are TGTGCCAGCAGCTCCCGCGGGACAGCTAGCAATCAGCCCCAGCATTTT.